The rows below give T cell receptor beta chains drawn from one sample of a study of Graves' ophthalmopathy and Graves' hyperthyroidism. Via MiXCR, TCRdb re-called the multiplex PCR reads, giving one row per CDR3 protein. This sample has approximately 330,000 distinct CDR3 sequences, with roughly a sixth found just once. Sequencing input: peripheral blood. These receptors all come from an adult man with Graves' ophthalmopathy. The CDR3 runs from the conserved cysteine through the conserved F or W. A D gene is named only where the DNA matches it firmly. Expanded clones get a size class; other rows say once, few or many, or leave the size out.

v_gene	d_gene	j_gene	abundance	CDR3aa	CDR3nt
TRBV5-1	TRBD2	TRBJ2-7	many	CASSSLGGGSSYEQYF	TGCGCCAGCAGCTCTCTCGGCGGGGGGAGCTCCTACGAGCAGTACTTC
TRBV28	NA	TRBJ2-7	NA	CASSLGTAKQYF	TGTGCCAGCAGTTTAGGAACGGCCAAGCAGTACTTC
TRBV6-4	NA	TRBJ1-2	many	CASSSRFGGGDHYGYTF	TGTGCCAGCAGCAGTCGGTTTGGTGGGGGTGATCACTATGGCTACACCTTC
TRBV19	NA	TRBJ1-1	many	CASSPRGVLNTEAFF	TGTGCCAGTAGTCCCCGGGGAGTTTTGAACACTGAAGCTTTCTTT
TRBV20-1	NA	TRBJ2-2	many	CSARGGTGELFF	TGCAGTGCTAGAGGGGGAACCGGGGAGCTGTTTTTT
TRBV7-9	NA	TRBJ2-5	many	CASSLSVWREETQYF	TGTGCCAGCAGCTTAAGTGTCTGGCGGGAAGAGACCCAGTACTTC
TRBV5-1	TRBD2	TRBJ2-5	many	CASSLGREWQETQYF	TGCGCCAGCAGCTTGGGGCGGGAGTGGCAAGAGACCCAGTACTTC
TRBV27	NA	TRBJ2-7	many	CASSLQGRLYEQYF	TGTGCCAGCAGTCTACAGGGCAGGCTCTACGAGCAGTACTTC
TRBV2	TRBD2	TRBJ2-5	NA	CASSFLGTKETQYF	TGTGCCAGCAGCTTCCTCGGGACTAAAGAGACCCAGTACTTC
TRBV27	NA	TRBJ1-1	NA	CASSLQGLTGEAFF	TGTGCCAGCAGTTTGCAGGGGCTTACCGGGGAAGCTTTCTTT
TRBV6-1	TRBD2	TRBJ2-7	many	CASSAGGSSYEQYF	TGTGCCAGCAGTGCGGGAGGATCCTCCTACGAGCAGTACTTC
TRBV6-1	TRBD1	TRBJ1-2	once	CASSPGGSGTIYGYTF	TGTGCCAGCAGTCCAGGGGGTTCGGGAACAATCTATGGCTACACCTTC
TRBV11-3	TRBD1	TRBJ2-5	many	CASSLGGTGSFQRETQYF	TGTGCCAGCAGCTTAGGGGGGACAGGTAGTTTTCAGCGGGAGACCCAGTACTTC
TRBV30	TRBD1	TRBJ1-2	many	CAWSSKGQHIYGYTF	TGTGCCTGGAGTTCAAAGGGACAGCATATTTATGGCTACACCTTC
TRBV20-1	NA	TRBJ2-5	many	CSARSPAVETQYF	TGCAGTGCTAGGTCACCAGCGGTAGAGACCCAGTACTTC
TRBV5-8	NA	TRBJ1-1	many	CASSLGGTMNTEAFF	TGTGCCAGCAGCTTGGGAGGGACCATGAACACTGAAGCTTTCTTT
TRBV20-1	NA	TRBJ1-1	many	CSAEQTMNTEAFF	TGCAGTGCCGAACAGACTATGAACACTGAAGCTTTCTTT
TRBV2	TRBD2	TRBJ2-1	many	CASRGLGVTFF	TGTGCCAGCAGGGGACTAGGGGTTACGTTCTTC
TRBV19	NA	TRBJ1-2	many	CASSVGRSNYGYTF	TGTGCCAGTAGTGTGGGACGGTCTAACTATGGCTACACCTTC
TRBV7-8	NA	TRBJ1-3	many	CASRIGNTIYF	TGTGCCAGCAGGATAGGAAACACCATATATTTT
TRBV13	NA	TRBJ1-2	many	CASTFGGSSSGYTF	TGTGCCAGCACCTTCGGTGGCAGTTCCTCTGGCTACACCTTC
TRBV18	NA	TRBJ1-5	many	CASSPTATAKNQPQHF	TGTGCCAGCTCACCTACGGCTACAGCTAAAAATCAGCCCCAGCATTTT
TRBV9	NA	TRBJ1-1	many	CASSVVKGLNTEAFF	TGTGCCAGCAGCGTCGTGAAGGGGTTGAACACTGAAGCTTTCTTT